These 13 T cell receptor beta chains share one sample of origin, sequenced in a study of blood T cell repertoires in COVID-19. Assay: immunoSEQ multiplex PCR; the TCRdb copy retains only in-frame clones and omits some. This sample carries about 100,000 clones, just over 85% of them seen once, and the ten largest clones take over 10%. Sequencing was done on a sample of peripheral blood. These TCRs come from a woman aged 60-75 years in a cohort sampled during active or convalescent COVID-19.

V and J are TRBV25-1 and TRBJ2-7, with D tentatively TRBD2 (6 bases). The CDR3 consists of 13 residues. The V gene lost 4 bases and the J gene lost 1 base, with 8 bases spanning the gap. The germline V gene has CDR1 MGHDK and CDR2 SYGVNS. CDR3 sequence reads: CASSVEGSYEQYF. The DNA of the CDR3 is TGTGCCAGCAGTGTGGAGGGTTCCTACGAGCAGTACTTC.

The J gene is TRBJ2-3, the V gene TRBV4-1; D may be TRBD2 (5 bases). This CDR3 is 15 amino acids long. Germline V lookup: CDR1 MGHRA, CDR2 YSYEKL. With 6 bases removed from V and 4 bases from J, the gap between germline ends came to 17 bases. CDR3 region: CASRAVLLSSDTQYF. CDR3 in DNA: TGCGCCAGCAGAGCGGTCCTTTTAAGCTCAGATACGCAGTATTTT.

The V call is TRBV5-4, the J call TRBJ2-3; D gene uncertain. Germline-derived CDR1 and CDR2 are SGHNT and YYREEE (reference sequence). Trimming cost V 4 bases and J 0 bases, with 12 bases left between them. The CDR3 runs 15 residues. The CDR3 DNA reads TGTGCCAGCAGCCCTCCCGTGGCTAGCACAGATACGCAGTATTTT. Amino acids: CASSPPVASTDTQYF.

V gene TRBV19 combines with J gene TRBJ1-2; the D is unclear. This CDR3 has 16 amino acids. Germline-derived CDR1 and CDR2 are LNHDA and SQIVND (reference sequence). Trimming stripped 7 bases from V and 5 bases from J, with 23 bases between. The CDR3 nucleotides read TGTGCCAGTACCCCGGGCCAGCCCCGCGGGCGGTATGGCTACACCTTC. It specifies CASTPGQPRGRYGYTF.

This clone was found once. CDR3 sequence reads: CASRSGTGRTDTQYF. The CDR3, as DNA: TGCGCCAGCAGATCCGGGACAGGGCGCACAGATACGCAGTATTTT. The gene calls are TRBV5-1 and TRBJ2-3; 9 bases line up with TRBD1. J gave up 1 base and V 5 bases, and 5 bases lay outside the gene matches. The CDR3 runs to 15 residues. Per germline, CDR1 SGHRS and CDR2 YFSETQ.

The chain links TRBV15 to TRBJ2-2; 10 nucleotides agree with TRBD1. Germline loops: CDR1 LNHNV, CDR2 YYDKDF (reference sequence). V gave up 3 bases and J gave up 5 bases; unmatched junction bases: 6. This CDR3 has 16 residues. The CDR3, as DNA: TGTGCCACCAGCAGTGCCAAGGACAGGGGGACCGGGGAGCTGTTTTTT. Translation: CATSSAKDRGTGELFF.

CDR3 DNA sequence: TGTGCCAGCAGCCATTTCGGACTAGAGCAGTTCTTC. It encodes CASSHFGLEQFF. The V and J genes are TRBV3-1 (or the pseudogene TRBV3-2) and TRBJ2-1, with a tentative D call TRBD2 (6 bases). The germline V gene encodes CDR1 LGHDT and CDR2 YNNKEL (reference sequence). The germline V and J ends were trimmed by 3 bases and 10 bases, with 10 bases remaining between them. This CDR3 comprises 12 residues.

The chain combines TRBV6-5 with TRBJ1-4, with TRBD1 matching 7 bases. CDR1 and CDR2 (germline): MNHEY, SVGAGI. The CDR3 covers 13 residues. J was trimmed by 2 bases and V by 10 bases; bases with no gene match: 4. The CDR3 is CATQDRTNEKLFF. CDR3 nucleotides: TGTGCCACCCAGGACAGGACTAATGAAAAACTGTTTTTT.

This clone was counted once. The chain joins TRBV9 to TRBJ2-7; weak D call: TRBD2 (6 bases). The CDR3 spans 12 residues. V lost 6 bases and J 6 bases, leaving 13 bases between the germline ends. Germline V gene sequence: CDR1 SGDLS, CDR2 YYNGEE. CDR3 in amino acids: CASNSRGGEQYF. CDR3 DNA: TGTGCCAGCAACTCGAGGGGAGGCGAGCAGTACTTC.

A single count supports this clone. The chain uses TRBV9 and TRBJ1-6, with D uncertain. Germline CDR1 reads SGDLS; CDR2 reads YYNGEE. The germline V and J ends were trimmed by 0 bases and 7 bases, with 14 bases remaining between them. There are 16 residues in the CDR3. The CDR3 region has the DNA TGTGCCAGCAGCGTAGGTACGGAGGGCTTCAATTCACCCCTCCACTTT. Protein sequence: CASSVGTEGFNSPLHF.

With regard to this clone: A junction end diverges from the germline sequence, so it may reflect a read error. The V call is TRBV7-8, the J call TRBJ2-2; 8 bases map to TRBD2. The length of the CDR3 is 15 residues. Per the germline V gene, CDR1 is SGHVS and CDR2 is FQNEAQ. Written as DNA, the CDR3 is TGTGCCAGCAGAGCCGGGGGGGCGAAAACCGGGGAGCTGTTTTTT. As protein: CASRAGGAKTGELFF.

This clone was observed a handful of times. The V gene is TRBV4-1, the J gene TRBJ1-4; 7 bases line up with TRBD1. CDR1 and CDR2 (germline): MGHRA, YSYEKL. V shed 2 bases and J 6 bases; nucleotides not matched to a gene: 15. The CDR3 covers 18 residues. The CDR3 here is CASSQRDRVAGLDEKLFF. The DNA for the CDR3 is TGCGCCAGCAGCCAACGCGACAGGGTTGCAGGTTTGGATGAAAAACTGTTTTTT.

The chain joins TRBV19 to TRBJ2-7, with 7 bases identical to TRBD2. The V gene's germline CDR1 is LNHDA and CDR2 SQIVND (reference sequence). This CDR3 is built from 14 residues. The J segment lost 2 bases and the V segment lost 6 bases, leaving 7 bases of the junction unmatched. The DNA of the CDR3 is TGTGCCAGTAGAGACGGGGGGATCCCCTACGAGCAGTACTTC. Translating it yields CASRDGGIPYEQYF.